The 30 T cell receptor beta chains presented below share a single source sample, sequenced in a study of tumor-infiltrating lymphocytes in primary liver carcinoma. The template, approximately 500 ng total RNA, yielded TCR beta cDNA made with a constant-region primer. Slightly modified ARM-PCR served as the procedure for the TCR beta libraries. These libraries came from three rounds of nested multiplex PCR. The study ran its first two PCR rounds for roughly 10 cycles each, using TRBV1-TRBV30 forward primers and a C-beta reverse primer. TCRdb reprocessed the multiplex PCR reads with MiXCR, giving one entry per CDR3 protein. The sample gives approximately 110,000 distinct CDR3 sequences, 80% to 85% of which show up once; roughly a fifth is in the top ten. Scientists recovered RNA and DNA together from approximately 20-30 mg of unsorted bulk tissue. Sample: liver tumor tissue from sampling region 3. Sample subset: tumor region T3, left-lateral pole. The receptors shown here come from a man aged 40-49 years with primary liver carcinoma and hepatitis B virus infection.

This clonotype was found a few times. A much bigger clone sits one base away, suggesting this may be a read error. The chain combines TRBV28 with TRBJ2-2; D is ambiguous. This CDR3 is 15 amino acids long. Per germline, CDR1 MDHEN and CDR2 SYDVKM. The V end lost 7 bases, the J end lost 4 bases, and 16 bases lay between the germline ends. CDR3 in amino acids: CASTIEDPSTGELFF. The CDR3 DNA reads TGTGCCAGCACCATTGAGGACCCTAGCACCGGGGAGCTGTTTTTT.

Comments on this clonotype: The CDR3 does not close with the conserved phenylalanine or tryptophan, likely indicating a read error. It is unclear where the CDR3 begins or ends on the DNA, so no DNA is shown, and the CDR3 is as TCRdb lists it. The chain employs TRBV29-1 and TRBJ2-1. Germline CDR1 and CDR2: SQVTM and ANQGSEA. The CDR3 has 13 amino acids, counting both end residues. Here the CDR3 reads CSVDRTQGNEHFS.

This clonotype was seen only once. An end of the junction differs from the germline gene, which may be a read error. This rearrangement joins TRBV6-5 to TRBJ1-1, with 8 positions matching TRBD1. This CDR3 spans 14 amino acids. Germline CDR1 MNHEY, CDR2 SVGAGI. The DNA of the CDR3 is TGTGCCAGCGGTCATCAGGGGGCCTACGCTGAAGCTTACTTT. Its protein is CASGHQGAYAEAYF.

This chain joins TRBV6-2 or TRBV6-3 and TRBJ2-1, with D perhaps matching TRBD2 (5 bases). The CDR3 extends over 16 amino acids. Germline lookup yields CDR1 MNHEY and CDR2 SVGEGT. V was pared by 2 bases and J by 8 bases, with 19 bases between. This CDR3 reads CASSYADGRGNDEQFF. The DNA for the CDR3 is TGTGCCAGCAGTTACGCAGATGGGAGAGGGAACGATGAGCAGTTCTTC.

Many counts were recorded for this clonotype. The J gene is TRBJ2-3, the V gene TRBV6-6, with 8 bases identical to TRBD1. V shed 6 bases, J shed 5 bases, and the junction held 7 bases outside the gene matches. Germline assignment: CDR1 MNHNY and CDR2 SVGAGI (reference sequence). The CDR3 spans 14 residues. CDR3 in DNA: TGTGCCAGCAGGTCTACAGGGGGTGGAGATACGCAGTATTTT. Translating gives CASRSTGGGDTQYF.

Concerning this clonotype itself: Relative to the germline gene, one junction end is altered; a read error may explain this. The V gene is TRBV11-1, the J gene TRBJ2-1; TRBD2 might be the D (6 bases). Germline CDR1 reads SGHAT; CDR2 reads FQDESV (reference sequence). This CDR3 has 15 amino acids. CDR3 sequence reads: CASSFQGLLDDEQFF. The DNA for the CDR3 is TGTGCAAGCAGCTTCCAGGGACTGCTAGACGATGAGCAGTTCTTC.

Concerning this clonotype: Mismatch with germline at one junction end may stem from a read error. The CDR3 loop is CVSSQAWRGSYEQYF. The CDR3 DNA follows: TGTGTCAGCAGTCAAGCATGGCGCGGATCCTACGAGCAGTATTTC. The rearrangement links TRBV4-2 to TRBJ2-7; D uncertain. CDR1 and CDR2 (germline): LGHNA, YNFKEQ. CDR3 length equals 15 residues.

The V call is TRBV4-3, the J call TRBJ2-3; D is ambiguous. Per germline, CDR1 LGHNA and CDR2 YSLEER. The CDR3 has 14 residues. Trimming cost V 1 base and J 13 bases, with 18 bases left between them. The CDR3 region is CASSQVVLSETKYF. The DNA for the CDR3 is TGCGCCAGCAGCCAAGTTGTTCTCTCAGAAACGAAGTATTTT.

Details on this clonotype: The junction shows a germline mismatch at one end, possibly a read error. The V and J genes are TRBV12-3 or TRBV12-4 and TRBJ2-2, with D possibly matching TRBD2 (6 bases). The CDR3 is 14 residues long. The CDR3 reads CTSSLADYTRELFF. CDR3 coding DNA: TGTACCAGCAGTTTAGCGGACTACACCAGGGAGCTGTTTTTT.

V usage is TRBV15 and J usage is TRBJ2-1, with 8 bases matching TRBD2. Germline V gives CDR1 LNHNV, CDR2 YYDKDF (reference sequence). The length of the CDR3 is 14 residues. V was clipped by 8 bases and J by 0 bases; unmatched bases: 3. The CDR3 loop is CATRGGSSYNEQFF. The CDR3 region has the DNA TGTGCCACCCGCGGGGGGAGCTCCTACAATGAGCAGTTCTTC.

This clonotype was found many times. The chain carries TRBV4-3 and TRBJ2-3; D perhaps matches TRBD2 (6 bases). This CDR3 contains 20 residues. V was shortened by 0 bases and J by 0 bases, with 22 bases between the two germline ends. Looked up from germline, CDR1 is LGHNA and CDR2 is YSLEER. CDR3 sequence reads: CASSQDGGPTGDRSTDTQYF. The CDR3 DNA follows: TGCGCCAGCAGCCAAGACGGTGGACCCACGGGAGATCGAAGCACAGATACGCAGTATTTT.

This clonotype was observed a single time. A read error may account for a junction end that differs from germline. Written as DNA, the CDR3 is TGTGCCAGCAGTTACCCTGGACTGGGCTCCGGAGGTGGCTACACTTTC. This codes for CASSYPGLGSGGGYTF. The rearrangement joins TRBV6-2 or TRBV6-3 to TRBJ1-2; no clear D gene. The germline V gene has CDR1 MNHEY and CDR2 SVGEGT. There are 16 residues in the CDR3.

Of note for this clonotype: Relative to the germline gene, one junction end is altered; a read error may explain this. The CDR3 DNA follows: TGTGCCAGTCGCCCAGGGGGTAAAGTGAACACTGAAGGTTTCTTT. This encodes CASRPGGKVNTEGFF. The genes are TRBV5-6 and TRBJ1-1; TRBD1 matches 7 bases. Germline V CDR1 and CDR2: SGHDT, YYEEEE. This CDR3 is 15 amino acids long.

The rearrangement uses TRBV5-5 and TRBJ2-3; 7 bases line up with TRBD2. The CDR3 extends over 14 amino acids. Germline V CDR1 and CDR2: SGHKS, YYEKEE (reference sequence). CDR3 amino acids: CVSADSGSTDTQYF. In nucleotides, the CDR3 is TGTGTCAGTGCGGATAGCGGGAGCACAGATACGCAGTATTTT.

In the case of this clonotype: A read error is likely, as this CDR3 ends without the conserved phenylalanine or tryptophan. The DNA is left out, because the CDR3 cannot be placed on it with certainty; the CDR3 is given as TCRdb lists it. CDR3: CASSQDPRAGEAFI. This rearrangement joins TRBV4-1 to TRBJ1-1. The germline CDR1 and CDR2 sequences are MGHRA and YSYEKL. The CDR3 totals 14 residues, both ends included.

This chain links TRBV11-2 with TRBJ2-4; D is uncertain. Per the germline V gene, CDR1 is SGHAT and CDR2 is FQNNGV. The CDR3 is made up of 15 amino acids. V gave up 11 bases and J gave up 0 bases, with 17 bases separating them. This chain's CDR3 is CALTTSAVAKNIQYF. CDR3 in DNA: TGTGCCCTGACCACTTCGGCGGTAGCCAAAAACATTCAGTACTTC.

This clonotype was counted once. One end of the junction varies from germline; a read error may be responsible. This sequence joins TRBV11-2 and TRBJ2-6; either TRBD1 or TRBD2 may supply D (5 bases each). The CDR3 spans 15 residues. Germline CDR1 is SGHAT and CDR2 is FQNNGV. CDR3 nucleotide sequence: TGTGCCACCCAGCGGCCGTATTCTGGGGCCAACGTCCTGATTTTC. Protein: CATQRPYSGANVLIF.

In the case of this clonotype: The junction does not match germline at one end; this may be a read error. Written as DNA, the CDR3 is TGTGCTAGCAGCTCCATCGCGGCGGATATGCAGTATTTT. This translates into CASSSIAADMQYF. The chain recombines TRBV11-2 with TRBJ2-3; D uncertain. Per the germline V gene, CDR1 is SGHAT and CDR2 is FQNNGV. The CDR3 extends over 13 amino acids.

For this clonotype: One junction end disagrees with the germline gene, perhaps due to a read error. The genes are TRBV5-4 and TRBJ2-5; 7 nucleotides align to TRBD2. This CDR3 contains 16 residues. Germline V gene lookup returns CDR1 SGHNT and CDR2 YYREEE (reference sequence). The CDR3 reads CASSSISGLKQETQYF. The CDR3 region has the DNA TGTGCCAGCAGCAGCATTAGCGGGCTGAAGCAAGAGACCCAATACTTC.

The chain employs TRBV6-5 and TRBJ2-7; 7 nucleotides agree with TRBD2. Germline V CDR1 and CDR2: MNHEY, SVGAGI. The CDR3 has 12 amino acids. CDR3 nucleotides: TGTGTCATCAGCACCGGGACTACCGAGCAGTACTTC. Protein product: CVISTGTTEQYF.

Concerning this clonotype itself: A junction boundary mismatches the germline segment, possibly from a read error. The rearrangement uses TRBV5-6 and TRBJ1-1; no definite D call. Per the germline V gene, CDR1 is SGHDT and CDR2 is YYEEEE. This CDR3 comprises 15 residues. CDR3 DNA: TGTGTCAGCAGCTTAGAGAAGGTTACGAGCACTGAAGCTTTCTTT. Residues: CVSSLEKVTSTEAFF.

The J gene is TRBJ2-7, the V gene TRBV6-6, with D unresolved. Trimming stripped 6 bases from V and 9 bases from J, with 15 bases between. The CDR3 has 12 amino acids. The germline V gene has CDR1 MNHNY and CDR2 SVGAGI (reference sequence). The CDR3 DNA sequence: TGTGCCAGCAGCACCCCGTTCGGCATGCAGTACTTC. It specifies CASSTPFGMQYF.

Of note for this clonotype: One end of the junction fails to match germline, which may point to a read error. The chain employs TRBV29-1 and TRBJ1-2; TRBD1 might be the D (6 bases). The CDR3 runs to 11 residues. Germline V gives CDR1 SQVTM, CDR2 ANQGSEA. CDR3 region: CGVGEGEDYTF. The CDR3 coding sequence is TGCGGCGTCGGCGAGGGGGAAGACTACACCTTC.

Notes on this clonotype: A read error may account for a junction end that differs from germline. V gene TRBV11-2 combines with J gene TRBJ2-7; D is ambiguous. CDR1 is SGHAT and CDR2 is FQNNGV in the germline V gene. The CDR3 extends over 15 amino acids. The CDR3, as DNA: TGTGTCAGCAGCTTCGGACGGCTTTACGCGCGCGAGCAGCACTTC. It encodes CVSSFGRLYAREQHF.

About this clonotype: Germline and junction disagree at one end, which may indicate a read error. This chain links TRBV11-3 with TRBJ2-1, with D unresolved. CDR1 and CDR2 from the germline V gene are SGHNT and YENEEA. The CDR3 is 14 amino acids. As DNA, the CDR3 is TGTGCCAGTAGCTTAGGCGTCTTGAACGATGAGCAGTTCTTC. Translation gives CASSLGVLNDEQFF.

Comment on this clonotype: The germline gene is not matched at one end of the junction; a read error may be the cause. This chain connects TRBV6-6 to TRBJ1-1, with 8 positions matching TRBD1. This CDR3 has 13 residues. The germline gives CDR1 MNHNY, CDR2 SVGAGI (reference sequence). The CDR3 nucleotides are TGTGCCAGCATCACAGGGGGGATTACTGAATCTTTCTTT. This gives the protein CASITGGITESFF.

Worth noting for this clonotype: The junction and the germline gene differ at one end; a read error may be behind it. The CDR3 sequence: CANSYDKAGVSDTQYF. The CDR3 DNA follows: TGTGCCAACAGTTACGACAAGGCGGGAGTAAGTGATACGCAGTACTTT. V gene TRBV6-2 or TRBV6-3 combines with J gene TRBJ2-3, with 7 positions matching TRBD2. The CDR3 length is 16 residues. Looked up from germline, CDR1 is MNHEY and CDR2 is SVGEGT.

The sample holds a few counts of this clonotype. The chain joins TRBV19 to TRBJ2-2, with 10 bases matching TRBD1. This CDR3 comprises 18 residues. The V gene's germline CDR1 is LNHDA and CDR2 SQIVND (reference sequence). With V trimmed by 6 bases and J by 6 bases, 16 bases remained unmatched. CDR3 sequence reads: CASSHPSMTGGAPGELFF. CDR3 nucleotides: TGTGCCAGTAGCCACCCTTCAATGACAGGGGGCGCGCCCGGGGAGCTGTTTTTT.

Points on this clonotype: A junction end diverges from the germline sequence, so it may reflect a read error. The V gene is TRBV30, the J gene TRBJ2-1, with a tentative D call TRBD2 (6 bases). CDR1 and CDR2 from the germline V gene are GTSNPN and SVGIG (reference sequence). CDR3 length: 15 amino acids. The CDR3 DNA is TGTGCCTGGAGTGGGGGCCAGGGAGGAAGCAATGAGCAGTTGTTC. This translates into CAWSGGQGGSNEQLF.

Worth noting for this clonotype: Germline is not matched at one junction end, which may reflect a read error. The rearrangement uses TRBV6-6 and TRBJ1-3; D not certain. This CDR3 has 15 amino acids. The germline CDR1 and CDR2 sequences are MNHNY and SVGAGI (reference sequence). For the CDR3, the DNA is TGTACCAGCAGTTGGGATCCGGAGTCTGGAAACACCATATATTTT. Protein product: CTSSWDPESGNTIYF.